This TCR beta chain was captured in a study of cytomegalovirus exposure and HLA in healthy donors. For the study at large: In terms of ancestry, the Caucasian-associated cluster contained around 79% of the roughly 400 genotyped donors. Study results and caveats: Overall, approximately 150 TCR beta chains were annotated as cytomegalovirus-associated. Reportedly, TCR beta sequences accurately predicted HLA-A and HLA-B alleles in most subjects. The classifier reportedly diagnosed cytomegalovirus status with high specificity and sensitivity.

Only a few counts were recorded for this clone. The antigen remains unidentified. PCR involved 60 Vbeta and 13 Jbeta primers. TCRdb's copy holds only in-frame clones and misses some; the assay was immunoSEQ multiplex PCR. The sample contains under 150,000 clones, roughly two thirds of which appear only once. V lost 8 bases, J lost 8 bases, and 15 bases stayed unmatched. The CDR3 is 15 residues long. Looked up from germline, CDR1 is MDHEN and CDR2 is SYDVKM. The sequence was obtained from a man aged 18-30 years in good health and CMV-seropositive. The V and J genes are TRBV28 and TRBJ1-2, with TRBD1 matching 9 bases. Sequencing used PBMCs. CDR3 sequence: CASATLGQGQSGYTF. CDR3 in DNA: TGTGCCAGCGCCACTCTAGGACAGGGGCAGAGCGGCTACACCTTC.